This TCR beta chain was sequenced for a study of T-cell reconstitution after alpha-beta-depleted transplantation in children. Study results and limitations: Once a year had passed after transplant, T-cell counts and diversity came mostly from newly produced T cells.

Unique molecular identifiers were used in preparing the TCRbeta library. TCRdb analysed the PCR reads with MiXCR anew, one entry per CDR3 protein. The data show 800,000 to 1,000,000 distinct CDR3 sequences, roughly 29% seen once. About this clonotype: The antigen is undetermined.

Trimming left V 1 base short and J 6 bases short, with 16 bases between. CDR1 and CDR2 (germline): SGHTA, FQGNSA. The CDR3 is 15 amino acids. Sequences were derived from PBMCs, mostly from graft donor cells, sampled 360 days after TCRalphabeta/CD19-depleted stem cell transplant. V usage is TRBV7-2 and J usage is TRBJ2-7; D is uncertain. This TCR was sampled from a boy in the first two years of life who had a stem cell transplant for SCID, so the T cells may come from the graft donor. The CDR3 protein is CASSLGGLSATEQYF. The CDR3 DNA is TGTGCCAGCAGCTTAGGTGGGCTCTCCGCCACCGAGCAGTACTTC.